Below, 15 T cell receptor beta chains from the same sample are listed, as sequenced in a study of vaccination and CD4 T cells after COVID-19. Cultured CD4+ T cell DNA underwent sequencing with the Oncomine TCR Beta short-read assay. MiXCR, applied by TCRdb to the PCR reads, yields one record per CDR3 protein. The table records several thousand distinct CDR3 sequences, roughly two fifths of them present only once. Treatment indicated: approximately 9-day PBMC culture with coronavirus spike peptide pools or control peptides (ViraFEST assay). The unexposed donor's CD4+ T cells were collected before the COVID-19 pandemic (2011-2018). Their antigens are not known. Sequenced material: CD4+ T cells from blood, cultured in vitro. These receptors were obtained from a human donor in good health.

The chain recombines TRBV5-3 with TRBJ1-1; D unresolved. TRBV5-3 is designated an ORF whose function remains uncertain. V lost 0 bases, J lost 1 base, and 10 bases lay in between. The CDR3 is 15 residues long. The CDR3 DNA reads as TGTGCCAGAAGCTTGGGCCGGGCGGAGAACACTGAAGCTTTCTTT. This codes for CARSLGRAENTEAFF.

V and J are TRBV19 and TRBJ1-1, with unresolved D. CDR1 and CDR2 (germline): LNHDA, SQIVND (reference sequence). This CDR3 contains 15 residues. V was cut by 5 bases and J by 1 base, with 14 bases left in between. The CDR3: CASSAGKGRNTEAFF. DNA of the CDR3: TGTGCCAGTAGTGCCGGAAAAGGGAGGAACACTGAAGCTTTCTTT. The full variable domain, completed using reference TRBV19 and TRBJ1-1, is DGGITQSPKYLFRKEGQNVTLSCEQNLNHDAMYWYRQDPGQGLRLIYYSQIVNDFQKGDIAEGYSVSREKKESFPLTVTSAQKNPTAFYLCASSAGKGRNTEAFFGQGTRLTVV.

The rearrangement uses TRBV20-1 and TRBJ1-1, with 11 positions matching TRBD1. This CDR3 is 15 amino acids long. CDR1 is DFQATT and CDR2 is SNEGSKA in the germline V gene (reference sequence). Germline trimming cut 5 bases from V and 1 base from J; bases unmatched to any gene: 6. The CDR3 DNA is TGCAGTGCTGCCTGGACAGGGGGCGCGAACACTGAAGCTTTCTTT. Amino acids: CSAAWTGGANTEAFF.

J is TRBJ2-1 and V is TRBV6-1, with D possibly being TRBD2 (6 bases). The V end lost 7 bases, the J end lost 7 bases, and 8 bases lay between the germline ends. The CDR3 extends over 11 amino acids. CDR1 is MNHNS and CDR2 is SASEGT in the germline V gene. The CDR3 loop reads CASIGGNEQFF. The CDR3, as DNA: TGTGCCAGCATTGGGGGGAATGAGCAGTTCTTC.

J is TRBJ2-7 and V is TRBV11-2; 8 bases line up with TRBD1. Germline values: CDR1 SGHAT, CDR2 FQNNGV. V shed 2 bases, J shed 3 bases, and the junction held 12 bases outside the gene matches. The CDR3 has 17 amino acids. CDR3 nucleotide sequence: TGTGCCAGCAGCTTATGGATGAGGAGGACAGGGTTCTACGAGCAGTACTTC. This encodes CASSLWMRRTGFYEQYF.

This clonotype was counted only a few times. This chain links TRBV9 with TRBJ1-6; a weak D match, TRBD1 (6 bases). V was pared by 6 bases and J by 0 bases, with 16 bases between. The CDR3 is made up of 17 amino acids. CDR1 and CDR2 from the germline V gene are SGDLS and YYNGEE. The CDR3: CASNRWGQVSYNSPLHF. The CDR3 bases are TGTGCCAGCAACAGATGGGGGCAAGTCTCCTATAATTCACCCCTCCACTTT.

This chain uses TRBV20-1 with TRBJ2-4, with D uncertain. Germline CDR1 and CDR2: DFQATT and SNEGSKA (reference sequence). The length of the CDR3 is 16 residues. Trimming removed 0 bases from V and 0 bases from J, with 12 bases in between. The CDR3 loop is CSARDHLLLAKNIQYF. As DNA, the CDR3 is TGCAGTGCTAGAGATCACCTTCTCCTAGCCAAAAACATTCAGTACTTC.

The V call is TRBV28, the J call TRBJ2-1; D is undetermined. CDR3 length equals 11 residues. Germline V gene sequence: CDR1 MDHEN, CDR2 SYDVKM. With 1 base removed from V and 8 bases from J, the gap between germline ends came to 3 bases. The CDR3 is CASSLSDEQFF. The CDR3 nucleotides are TGTGCCAGCAGTTTATCCGATGAGCAGTTCTTC.

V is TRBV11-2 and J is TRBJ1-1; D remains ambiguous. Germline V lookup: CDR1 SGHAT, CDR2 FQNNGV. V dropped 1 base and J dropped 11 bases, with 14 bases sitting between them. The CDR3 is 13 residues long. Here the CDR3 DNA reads TGTGCCAGCAGCTTAGGGTCCGGGAGTGAGGCTTTCTTT. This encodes CASSLGSGSEAFF.

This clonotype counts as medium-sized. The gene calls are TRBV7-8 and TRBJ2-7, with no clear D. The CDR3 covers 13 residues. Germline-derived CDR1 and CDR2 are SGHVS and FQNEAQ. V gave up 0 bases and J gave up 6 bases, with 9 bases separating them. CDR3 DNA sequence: TGTGCCAGCAGCTTAGCGCAGGATCGCGAGCAGTACTTC. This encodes CASSLAQDREQYF.

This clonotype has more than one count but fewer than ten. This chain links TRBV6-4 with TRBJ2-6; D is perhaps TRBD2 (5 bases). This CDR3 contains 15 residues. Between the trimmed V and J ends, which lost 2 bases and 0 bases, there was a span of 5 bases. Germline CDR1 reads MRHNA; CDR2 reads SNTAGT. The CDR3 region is CASSDTSSGANVLTF. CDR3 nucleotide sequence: TGTGCCAGCAGTGACACTAGCTCTGGGGCCAACGTCCTGACTTTC.

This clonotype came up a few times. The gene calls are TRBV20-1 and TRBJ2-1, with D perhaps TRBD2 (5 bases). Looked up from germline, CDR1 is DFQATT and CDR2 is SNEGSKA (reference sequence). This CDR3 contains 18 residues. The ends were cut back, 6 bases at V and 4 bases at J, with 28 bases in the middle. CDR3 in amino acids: CSASLLTISPTGYNEQFF. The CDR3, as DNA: TGCAGTGCCAGCCTTCTAACGATAAGCCCGACGGGATACAATGAGCAGTTCTTC.

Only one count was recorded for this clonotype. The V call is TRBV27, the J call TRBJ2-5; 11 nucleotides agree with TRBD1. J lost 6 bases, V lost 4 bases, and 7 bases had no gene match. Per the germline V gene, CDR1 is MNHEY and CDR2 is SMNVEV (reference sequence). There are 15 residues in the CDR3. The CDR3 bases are TGTGCCAGCAGTTCTTGGACAGGGGGCGCCCAGACCCAGTACTTC. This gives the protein CASSSWTGGAQTQYF.

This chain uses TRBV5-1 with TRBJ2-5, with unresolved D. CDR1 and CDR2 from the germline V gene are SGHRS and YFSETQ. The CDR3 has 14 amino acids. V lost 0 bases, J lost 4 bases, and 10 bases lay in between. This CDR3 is CASSLAYGRETQYF. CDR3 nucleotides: TGCGCCAGCAGCTTGGCATATGGGCGAGAGACCCAGTACTTC.

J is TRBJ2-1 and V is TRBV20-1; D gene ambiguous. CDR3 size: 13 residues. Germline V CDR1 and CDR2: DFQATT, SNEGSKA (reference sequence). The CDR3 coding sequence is TGCAGCGTACCTTGGGAATCCTACAATGAGCAGTTCTTC. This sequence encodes CSVPWESYNEQFF.